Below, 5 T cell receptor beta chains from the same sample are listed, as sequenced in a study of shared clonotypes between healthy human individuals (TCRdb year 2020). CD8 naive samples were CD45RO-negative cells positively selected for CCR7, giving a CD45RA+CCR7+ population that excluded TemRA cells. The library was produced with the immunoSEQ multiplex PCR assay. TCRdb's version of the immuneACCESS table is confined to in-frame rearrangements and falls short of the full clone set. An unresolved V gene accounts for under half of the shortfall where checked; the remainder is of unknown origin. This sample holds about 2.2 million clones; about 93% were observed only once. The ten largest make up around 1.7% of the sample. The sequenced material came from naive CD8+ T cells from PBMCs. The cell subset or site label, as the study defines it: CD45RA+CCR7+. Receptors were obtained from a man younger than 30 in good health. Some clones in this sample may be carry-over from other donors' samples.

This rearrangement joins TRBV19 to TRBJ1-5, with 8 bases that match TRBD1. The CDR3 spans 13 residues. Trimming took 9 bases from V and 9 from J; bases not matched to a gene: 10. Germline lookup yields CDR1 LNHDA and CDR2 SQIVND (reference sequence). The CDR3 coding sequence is TGTGCCAGCGGACAGGGACCTAGGGGGCCCCAGCATTTT. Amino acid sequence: CASGQGPRGPQHF.

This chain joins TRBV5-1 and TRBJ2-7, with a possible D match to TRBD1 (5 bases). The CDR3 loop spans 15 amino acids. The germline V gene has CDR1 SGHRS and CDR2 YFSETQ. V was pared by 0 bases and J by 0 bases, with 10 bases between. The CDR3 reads CASSLGTLNSYEQYF. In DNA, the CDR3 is TGCGCCAGCAGCTTGGGGACACTGAACTCCTACGAGCAGTACTTC.

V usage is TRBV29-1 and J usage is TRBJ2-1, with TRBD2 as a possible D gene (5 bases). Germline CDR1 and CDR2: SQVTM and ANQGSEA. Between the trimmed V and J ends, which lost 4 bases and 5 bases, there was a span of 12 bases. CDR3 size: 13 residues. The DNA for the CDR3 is TGCAGCGTTGGAGAGACTATCAACAATGAGCAGTTCTTC. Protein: CSVGETINNEQFF.

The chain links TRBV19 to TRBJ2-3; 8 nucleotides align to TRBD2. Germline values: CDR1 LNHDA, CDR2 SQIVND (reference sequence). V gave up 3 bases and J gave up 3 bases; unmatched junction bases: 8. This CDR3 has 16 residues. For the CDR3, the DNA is TGTGCCAGTAGTATCTTAAAGGGACTAGGAACAGATACGCAGTATTTT. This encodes CASSILKGLGTDTQYF.

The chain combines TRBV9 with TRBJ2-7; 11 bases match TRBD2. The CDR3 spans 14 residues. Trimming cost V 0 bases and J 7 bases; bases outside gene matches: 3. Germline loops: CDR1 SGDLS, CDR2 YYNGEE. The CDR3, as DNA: TGTGCCAGCAGCGTAGAGGGACTAGCGGCGGAGCAGTACTTC. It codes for CASSVEGLAAEQYF.